These 10 T cell receptor beta chains originate from one sample sequenced in a study of Graves' ophthalmopathy and Graves' hyperthyroidism. Amplification of the TCR beta CDR3 regions used RNA transcripts (as template). First-round RT-PCR employed HTBI primers, with a second-round multiplex PCR after it. From the multiplex PCR reads, TCRdb called clonotypes with MiXCR, one entry per CDR3 protein. Among 600,000 to 650,000 distinct CDR3 sequences listed, 22% were seen once. Material: peripheral blood. The receptor source for this set is a woman younger than 30 with stable Graves' hyperthyroidism. Some clones in this sample may be carry-over from other donors' samples.

In its sample, this clonotype was seen many times. The chain has TRBV20-1 and TRBJ1-5; 11 bases match TRBD1. The germline CDR1 and CDR2 sequences are DFQATT and SNEGSKA (reference sequence). The CDR3 runs 18 residues. V lost 6 bases and J lost 4; bases outside the gene matches: 17. In DNA form, the CDR3 reads TGCAGTGCCCAGGGGGGTACCTGGACAGGGGGCAGAAATCAGCCCCAGCATTTT. Protein product: CSAQGGTWTGGRNQPQHF.

In this sample, this clonotype turned up many times. The chain links TRBV7-6 to TRBJ2-7; D is tentatively TRBD1 or TRBD2 (5 bases each). The ends were cut back, 4 bases at V and 4 bases at J, with 20 bases in the middle. This CDR3 has 16 residues. Germline-derived CDR1 and CDR2 are SGHVS and FNYEAQ. This CDR3 reads CASSSDRGSGFYEQYF. CDR3 bases: TGTGCCAGCAGCTCCGACCGGGGCTCGGGTTTTTACGAGCAGTACTTC.

This clonotype was recorded a few times. The chain employs TRBV6-1 and TRBJ1-2, with D maybe TRBD1 (5 bases). Germline V CDR1 and CDR2: MNHNS, SASEGT. Trimming removed 7 bases from V and 2 bases from J, with 14 bases in between. The CDR3 covers 14 residues. The CDR3 nucleotides read TGTGCCAGCACCAACGGGGCAGACAACTATGGCTACACCTTC. It specifies CASTNGADNYGYTF.

As to this clonotype: With a much larger clone just one base away, this may be a read error. The chain recombines TRBV28 with TRBJ2-7; tentative D call: TRBD2 (6 bases). Per the germline V gene, CDR1 is MDHEN and CDR2 is SYDVKM. The CDR3 is made up of 14 amino acids. V shed 8 bases and J shed 3 bases, with 17 bases lying between them. CDR3 region: CASAGGAGIYEQYF. CDR3 coding DNA: TGTGCCAGCGCTGGAGGGGCCGGGATCTACGAGCAGTACTTC.

This clonotype appeared once. For the CDR3, the DNA is TGTGCCATCAGTGACCCCCCCCGTCAAGAGACCCAGTACTTC. Protein: CAISDPPRQETQYF. The chain carries TRBV10-3 and TRBJ2-5; the D is unclear. The V and J ends lost 3 bases and 2 bases respectively, with 10 bases between them. Germline V gene lookup returns CDR1 ENHRY and CDR2 SYGVKD. This CDR3 comprises 14 residues.

The chain couples TRBV27 to TRBJ1-1; D ambiguous. The germline V and J ends were trimmed by 2 bases and 4 bases, with 8 bases remaining between them. This CDR3 has 13 amino acids. CDR1 is MNHEY, CDR2 SMNVEV, per germline (reference sequence). In nucleotides, the CDR3 is TGTGCCAGCAGTTTAGAAGCGGTCACTGAAGCTTTCTTT. This codes for CASSLEAVTEAFF.

V gene TRBV6-5 combines with J gene TRBJ2-7, with 7 bases fitting TRBD1. The germline V gene has CDR1 MNHEY and CDR2 SVGAGI. J gave up 4 bases and V 2 bases, and 8 bases lay outside the gene matches. The CDR3 extends over 15 amino acids. This chain's CDR3 is CASSYGQPGGYEQYF. The DNA for the CDR3 is TGTGCCAGCAGTTACGGACAGCCAGGGGGATACGAGCAGTACTTC.

This clonotype was found many times. This chain connects TRBV6-2 or TRBV6-3 to TRBJ2-7; maybe TRBD1 (5 bases). Trimming removed 3 bases at V and 1 base at J, with 13 bases between. This CDR3 is 15 amino acids long. CDR1 is MNHEY, CDR2 SVGEGT, per germline. The CDR3 loop reads CASSYEQGRSYEQYF. CDR3 in DNA: TGTGCCAGCAGTTATGAGCAGGGTCGATCCTACGAGCAGTACTTC.

A remark on this clonotype: Possible read error: a much larger clone is one base away. The chain couples TRBV6-1 to TRBJ2-5, with D possibly being TRBD2 (7 bases). Germline V lookup: CDR1 MNHNS, CDR2 SASEGT. The CDR3 loop spans 14 amino acids. Trimming left V 0 bases short and J 8 bases short, with 13 bases between. CDR3 residues: CASSEAGGLDTQYF. DNA for the CDR3: TGTGCCAGCAGTGAAGCCGGGGGGCTGGATACCCAGTACTTC.

This clonotype was observed a handful of times. V usage is TRBV2 and J usage is TRBJ1-1; 8 nucleotides line up with TRBD1. Trimming cost V 10 bases and J 0 bases; bases outside gene matches: 7. Germline CDR1 reads SNHLY; CDR2 reads FYNNEI. The CDR3 consists of 14 residues. The CDR3 region has the DNA TGTGCCACCCACAGGGGGGGGATGAACACTGAAGCTTTCTTT. This encodes CATHRGGMNTEAFF.